The T cell receptor (beta chain) described here comes from a study of blood T cells in healthy people across ages. V lost 4 bases and J lost 11; bases outside the gene matches: 8. CDR1 SGHRS and CDR2 YFSETQ come from the germline V gene. CDR3 size: 13 residues. This clonotype came up many times. With a J-beta primer mix and a sample-barcoded 5' primer, a second PCR ran about 6 to 11 cycles. TCRdb reanalysed the 5' RACE reads using MiXCR and keeps one entry per CDR3 protein. Of about 930,000 distinct CDR3 sequences in the sample, about 29% were seen once. The sample was also linked to a second study, of T cells of mothers and their children.

This chain connects TRBV5-1 to TRBJ1-2, with 10 bases identical to TRBD1. Sample: blood. This clonotype was sampled from a woman aged 40 to 55 in good health. The CDR3 is CASSPGTGEVYTF. CDR3 DNA: TGCGCCAGCAGCCCGGGGACAGGGGAAGTTTACACCTTC.